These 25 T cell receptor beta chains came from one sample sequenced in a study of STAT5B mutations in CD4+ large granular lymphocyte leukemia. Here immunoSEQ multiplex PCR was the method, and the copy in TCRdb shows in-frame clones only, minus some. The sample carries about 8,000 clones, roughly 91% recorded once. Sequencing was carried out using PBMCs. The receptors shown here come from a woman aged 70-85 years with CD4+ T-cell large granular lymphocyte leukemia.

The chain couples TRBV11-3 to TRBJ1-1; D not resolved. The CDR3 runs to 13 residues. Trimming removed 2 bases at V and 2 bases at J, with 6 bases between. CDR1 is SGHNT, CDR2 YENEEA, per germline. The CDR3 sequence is CASSLLGNTEAFF. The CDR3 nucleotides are TGTGCCAGCAGCTTATTGGGAAACACTGAAGCTTTCTTT.

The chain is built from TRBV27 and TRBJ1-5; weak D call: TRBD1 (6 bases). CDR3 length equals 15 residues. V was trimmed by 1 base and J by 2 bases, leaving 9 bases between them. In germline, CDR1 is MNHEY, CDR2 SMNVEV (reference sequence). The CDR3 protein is CASSLFPGGNQPQHF. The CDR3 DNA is TGTGCCAGCAGTTTATTTCCAGGGGGCAATCAGCCCCAGCATTTT.

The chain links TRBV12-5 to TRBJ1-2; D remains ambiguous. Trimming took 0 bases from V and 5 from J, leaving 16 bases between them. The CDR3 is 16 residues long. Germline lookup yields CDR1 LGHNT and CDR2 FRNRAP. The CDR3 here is CASGLVQWGTEYGYTF. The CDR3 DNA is TGTGCTAGTGGTTTGGTACAATGGGGAACTGAGTATGGCTACACCTTC.

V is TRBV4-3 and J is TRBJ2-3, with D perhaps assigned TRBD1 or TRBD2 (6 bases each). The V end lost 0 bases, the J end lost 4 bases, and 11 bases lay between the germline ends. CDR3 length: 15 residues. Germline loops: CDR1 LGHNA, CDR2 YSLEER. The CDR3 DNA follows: TGCGCCAGCAGCCAAGACGGGGGCGGGCCAGATACGCAGTATTTT. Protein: CASSQDGGGPDTQYF.

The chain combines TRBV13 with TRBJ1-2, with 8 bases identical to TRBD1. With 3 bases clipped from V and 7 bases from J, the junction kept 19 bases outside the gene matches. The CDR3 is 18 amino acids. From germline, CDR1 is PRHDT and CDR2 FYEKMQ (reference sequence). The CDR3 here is CASSFQRQGPGRSFGYTF. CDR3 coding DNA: TGTGCCAGCAGCTTCCAGCGACAGGGGCCCGGGCGCTCGTTTGGCTACACCTTC.

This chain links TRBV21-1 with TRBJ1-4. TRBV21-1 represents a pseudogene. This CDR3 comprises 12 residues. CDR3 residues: CASIFTNEKLFF. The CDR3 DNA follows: TGTGCCAGCATATTTACTAATGAAAAACTGTTTTTT.

This CDR3 reads CASSLTGVGANVLTF. CDR3 DNA sequence: TGTGCCAGCAGCTTGACAGGGGTAGGGGCCAACGTCCTGACTTTC. The chain uses TRBV7-8 and TRBJ2-6; TRBD1 matches at 8 bases. This CDR3 region has 15 residues. Germline V gene data show CDR1 as SGHVS and CDR2 as FQNEAQ. The V segment lost 3 bases and the J segment 4 bases; nucleotides outside the gene matches: 2.

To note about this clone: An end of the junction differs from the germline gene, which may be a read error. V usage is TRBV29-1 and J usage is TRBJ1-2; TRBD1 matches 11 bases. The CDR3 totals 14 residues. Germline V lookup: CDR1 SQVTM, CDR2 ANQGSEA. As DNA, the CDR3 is TGCAGCGGTGAATTGGGGACAGGGGGTATTGGCTACACCTTC. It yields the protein CSGELGTGGIGYTF.

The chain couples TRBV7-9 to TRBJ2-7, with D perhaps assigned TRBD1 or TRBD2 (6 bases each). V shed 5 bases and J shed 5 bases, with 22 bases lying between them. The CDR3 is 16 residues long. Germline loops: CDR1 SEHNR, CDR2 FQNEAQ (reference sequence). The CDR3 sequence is CASSGWDGGRLNEQYF. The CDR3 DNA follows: TGTGCCAGCAGCGGTTGGGACGGGGGCCGTCTTAACGAGCAGTACTTC.

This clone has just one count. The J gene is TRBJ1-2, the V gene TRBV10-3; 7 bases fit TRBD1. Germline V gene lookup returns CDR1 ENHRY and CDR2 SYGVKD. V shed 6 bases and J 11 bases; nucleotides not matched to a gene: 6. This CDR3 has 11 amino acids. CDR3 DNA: TGTGCCATCAGATTACAGGGGTATTACACCTTC. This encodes CAIRLQGYYTF.

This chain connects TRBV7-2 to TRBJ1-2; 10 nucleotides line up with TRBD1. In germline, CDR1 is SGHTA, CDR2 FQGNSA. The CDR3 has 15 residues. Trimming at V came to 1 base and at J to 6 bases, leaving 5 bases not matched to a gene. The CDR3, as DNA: TGTGCCAGCAGCTTAGGAGGGGGGACAGGGGATGGCTACACCTTC. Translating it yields CASSLGGGTGDGYTF.

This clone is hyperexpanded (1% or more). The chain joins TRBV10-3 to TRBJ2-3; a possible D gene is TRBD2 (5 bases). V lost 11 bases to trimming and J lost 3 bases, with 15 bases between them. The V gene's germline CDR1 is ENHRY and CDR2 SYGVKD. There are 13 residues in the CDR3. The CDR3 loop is CAVRGGVTDTQYF. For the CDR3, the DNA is TGTGCCGTACGGGGTGGAGTTACAGATACGCAGTATTTT.

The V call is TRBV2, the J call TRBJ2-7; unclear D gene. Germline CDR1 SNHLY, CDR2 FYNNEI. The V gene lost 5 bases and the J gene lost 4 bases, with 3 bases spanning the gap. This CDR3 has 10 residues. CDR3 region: CASSFYEQYF. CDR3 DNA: TGTGCCAGCAGTTTTTACGAGCAGTACTTC.

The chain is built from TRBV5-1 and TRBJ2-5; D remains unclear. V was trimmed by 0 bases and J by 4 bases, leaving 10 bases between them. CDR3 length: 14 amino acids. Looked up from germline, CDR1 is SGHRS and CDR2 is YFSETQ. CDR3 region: CASSLGAGRETQYF. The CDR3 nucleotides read TGCGCCAGCAGCTTGGGGGCAGGAAGAGAGACCCAGTACTTC.

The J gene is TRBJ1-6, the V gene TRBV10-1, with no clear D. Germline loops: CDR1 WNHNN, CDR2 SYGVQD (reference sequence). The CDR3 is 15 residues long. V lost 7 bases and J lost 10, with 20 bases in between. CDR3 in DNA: TGCGCCAGCACCAAAGGTACAGCCTTTCAATCACCCCTCCACTTT. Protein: CASTKGTAFQSPLHF.

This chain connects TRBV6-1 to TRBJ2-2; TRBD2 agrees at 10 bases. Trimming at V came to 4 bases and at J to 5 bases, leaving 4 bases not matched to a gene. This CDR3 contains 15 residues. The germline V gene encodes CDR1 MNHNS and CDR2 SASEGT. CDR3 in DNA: TGTGCCAGCAGTGCTAGCGGGGGAGTTACCGGGGAGCTGTTTTTT. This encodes CASSASGGVTGELFF.

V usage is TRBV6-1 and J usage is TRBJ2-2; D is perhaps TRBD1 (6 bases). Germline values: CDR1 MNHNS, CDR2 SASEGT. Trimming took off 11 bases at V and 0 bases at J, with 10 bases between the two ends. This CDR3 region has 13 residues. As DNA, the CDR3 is TGTGCCTACTGGACAGCGAACACCGGGGAGCTGTTTTTT. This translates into CAYWTANTGELFF.

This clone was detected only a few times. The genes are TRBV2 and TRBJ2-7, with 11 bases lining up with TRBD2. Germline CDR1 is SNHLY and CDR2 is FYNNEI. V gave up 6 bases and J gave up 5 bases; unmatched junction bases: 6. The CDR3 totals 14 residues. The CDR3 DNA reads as TGTGCCAGCAGGGAACTAGCGGGGGTACACGAGCAGTACTTC. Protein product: CASRELAGVHEQYF.

CDR3 in amino acids: CASREGRAGANVLTF. The CDR3 nucleotides are TGTGCCAGCAGGGAGGGCCGGGCTGGGGCCAACGTCCTGACTTTC. The chain links TRBV2 to TRBJ2-6; D may be TRBD2 (6 bases). Germline CDR1 and CDR2: SNHLY and FYNNEI. The ends were cut back, 6 bases at V and 2 bases at J, with 11 bases in the middle. CDR3 length: 15 residues.

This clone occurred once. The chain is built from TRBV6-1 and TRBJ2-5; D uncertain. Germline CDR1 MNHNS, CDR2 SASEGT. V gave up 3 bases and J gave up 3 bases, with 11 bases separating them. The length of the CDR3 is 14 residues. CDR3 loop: CASSEHSDKETQYF. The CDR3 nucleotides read TGTGCCAGCAGTGAGCACAGTGATAAAGAGACCCAGTACTTC.

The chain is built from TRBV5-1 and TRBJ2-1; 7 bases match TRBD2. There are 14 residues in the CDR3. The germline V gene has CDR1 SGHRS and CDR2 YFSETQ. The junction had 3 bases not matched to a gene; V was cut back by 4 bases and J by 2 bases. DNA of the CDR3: TGCGCCAGCAGCCCCGGGACTACCTACAATGAGCAGTTCTTC. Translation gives CASSPGTTYNEQFF. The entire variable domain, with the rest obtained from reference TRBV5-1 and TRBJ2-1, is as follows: KAGVTQTPRYLIKTRGQQVTLSCSPISGHRSVSWYQQTPGQGLQFLFEYFSETQRNKGNFPGRFSGRQFSNSRSEMNVSTLELGDSALYLCASSPGTTYNEQFFGPGTRLTVL.

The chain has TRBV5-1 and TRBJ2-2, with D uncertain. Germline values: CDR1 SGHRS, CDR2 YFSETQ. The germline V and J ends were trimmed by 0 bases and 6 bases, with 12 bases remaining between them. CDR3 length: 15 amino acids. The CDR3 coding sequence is TGCGCCAGCAGCTTGGACCCAGGCGGTCCCGGGGAGCTGTTTTTT. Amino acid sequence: CASSLDPGGPGELFF. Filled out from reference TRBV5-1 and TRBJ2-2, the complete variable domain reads KAGVTQTPRYLIKTRGQQVTLSCSPISGHRSVSWYQQTPGQGLQFLFEYFSETQRNKGNFPGRFSGRQFSNSRSEMNVSTLELGDSALYLCASSLDPGGPGELFFGEGSRLTVL.

Written as DNA, the CDR3 is TGTGCCAGCAGTTTCTCAGGGGGAGAAGCTTTCTTT. Its protein product is CASSFSGGEAFF. This chain connects TRBV27 to TRBJ1-1, with 7 bases aligning to TRBD1. The CDR3 is 12 residues long. The V and J ends lost 3 bases and 8 bases, in that order; junction bases with no gene match: 3. Germline lookup yields CDR1 MNHEY and CDR2 SMNVEV (reference sequence).

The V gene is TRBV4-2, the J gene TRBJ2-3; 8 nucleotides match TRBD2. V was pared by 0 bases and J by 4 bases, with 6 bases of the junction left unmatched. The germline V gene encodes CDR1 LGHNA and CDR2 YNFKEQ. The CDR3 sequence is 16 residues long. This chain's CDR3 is CASSQDLRGGPDTQYF. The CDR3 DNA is TGTGCCAGCAGCCAAGATCTACGGGGGGGGCCAGATACGCAGTATTTT.

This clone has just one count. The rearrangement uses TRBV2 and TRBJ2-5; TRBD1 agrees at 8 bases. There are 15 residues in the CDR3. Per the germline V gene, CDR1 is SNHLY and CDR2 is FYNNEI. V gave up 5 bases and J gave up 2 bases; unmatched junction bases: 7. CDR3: CASSYRGYPQETQYF. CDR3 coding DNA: TGTGCCAGCAGTTACAGGGGGTATCCTCAAGAGACCCAGTACTTC.